This T cell receptor beta chain stems from a study of human T cells and chemical hapten exposure. Notes on the study in general: Against controls, expanded TCRs gave rise to significantly more large CDR3 similarity clusters. Counts of TCRs above 1 in 1000 frequency stayed unchanged with DPC sensitization.

TCRdb re-called the RACE reads with MiXCR, one entry per CDR3 protein. The sample includes under 45,000 distinct CDR3 sequences, approximately 10% of them seen just once. Of note for this clonotype: The antigen remains undetermined.

The time point here: pre-sensitization, week 0. The treatment denotes: therapeutic diphenylcyclopropenone sensitization with weekly scalp DPC. The origin of this receptor is a man younger than 40 with alopecia areata. Some clones in this sample may be carry-over from other donors' samples. The sample here was whole blood, taken in connection with sensitization to the hapten diphenylcyclopropenone (DPC).

DNA for the CDR3: TGTGCCAGCACTGGACTAGCGTCGGGTGAGCAGTTCTTC. Its protein product is CASTGLASGEQFF. The V and J genes are TRBV6-1 and TRBJ2-1, with TRBD2 identical over 9 bases. The CDR3 has 13 residues. The V gene end was trimmed by 7 bases and the J gene end by 9 bases; junction bases not matched to a gene: 7. Germline CDR1 reads MNHNS; CDR2 reads SASEGT.